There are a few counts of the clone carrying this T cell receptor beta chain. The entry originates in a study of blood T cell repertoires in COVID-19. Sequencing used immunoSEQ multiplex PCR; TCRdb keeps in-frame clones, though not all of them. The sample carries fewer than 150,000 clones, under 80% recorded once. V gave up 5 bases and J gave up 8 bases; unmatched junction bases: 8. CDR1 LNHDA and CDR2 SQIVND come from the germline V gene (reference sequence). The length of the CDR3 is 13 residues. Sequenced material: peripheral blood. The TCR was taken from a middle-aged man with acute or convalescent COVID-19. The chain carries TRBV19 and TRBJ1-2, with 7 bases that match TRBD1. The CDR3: CASSPNRGGGYTF. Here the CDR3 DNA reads TGTGCCAGTAGTCCAAACAGGGGTGGAGGCTACACCTTC.